This passage covers 19 T cell receptor beta chains from one sample sequenced in a study of shared clonotypes between healthy human individuals. Data came from immunoSEQ multiplex PCR; TCRdb stores just in-frame clones and leaves some out. Of under 1,100,000 clones listed, approximately 72% are singletons. The sequencing input was memory CD4+ T cells sorted from blood. Subset denoted: CD45RA-negative fraction. The receptor set was obtained from a man between 18 and 35 years old in good health.

The rearrangement joins TRBV5-1 to TRBJ2-7; 8 positions match TRBD1. The CDR3 covers 13 residues. After removal of 3 bases from V and 1 base from J, the junction contained 0 bases not matched to a gene. The germline V gene has CDR1 SGHRS and CDR2 YFSETQ. CDR3 sequence (DNA): TGCGCCAGCAGCTGGACAGGGTCCTACGAGCAGTACTTC. This gives the protein CASSWTGSYEQYF.

This chain uses TRBV6-1 with TRBJ1-5; 9 nucleotides line up with TRBD1. V was pared by 5 bases and J by 9 bases, with 8 bases of the junction left unmatched. CDR1 MNHNS and CDR2 SASEGT come from the germline V gene. The CDR3 sequence is 14 residues long. CDR3 sequence reads: CASSRDRDLSPQHF. DNA for the CDR3: TGTGCCAGCAGTCGGGACAGGGACCTTTCGCCCCAGCATTTT.

In this sample, this clone turned up a few times. The chain carries TRBV6-1 and TRBJ1-1; TRBD1 matches at 8 bases. V trimming: 5 bases; J trimming: 6 bases; junction bases outside the gene matches: 5. There are 13 residues in the CDR3. Germline values: CDR1 MNHNS, CDR2 SASEGT. CDR3 region: CASSRQGSPEAFF. The DNA of the CDR3 is TGTGCCAGCAGTAGACAGGGGTCCCCTGAAGCTTTCTTT.

The chain carries TRBV5-1 and TRBJ1-1; D might be TRBD1 (5 bases). The length of the CDR3 is 14 residues. Trimming took 1 base from V and 4 from J, leaving 11 bases between them. CDR1 and CDR2 (germline): SGHRS, YFSETQ. Here the CDR3 reads CASSLWGPGTEAFF. As DNA, the CDR3 is TGCGCCAGCAGCTTGTGGGGCCCGGGCACTGAAGCTTTCTTT.

This clone was seen once. The chain combines TRBV5-4 with TRBJ2-3; tentative D call: TRBD2 (6 bases). CDR1 and CDR2 (germline): SGHNT, YYREEE (reference sequence). Trimming cost V 6 bases and J 0 bases, with 14 bases left between them. This CDR3 has 15 residues. The CDR3 DNA follows: TGTGCCAGCAAGTTGGAGGGACCTAGCACAGATACGCAGTATTTT. Translating it yields CASKLEGPSTDTQYF.

The genes are TRBV29-1 and TRBJ2-3; D possibly corresponds to TRBD1 (6 bases). Looked up from germline, CDR1 is SQVTM and CDR2 is ANQGSEA. This CDR3 has 14 amino acids. V was shortened by 6 bases and J by 3 bases, with 16 bases between the two germline ends. The CDR3 DNA follows: TGCAGCGTCCCAGGGGACGGAGTTACAGATACGCAGTATTTT. Its protein is CSVPGDGVTDTQYF.

The rearrangement uses TRBV6-4 and TRBJ2-7; TRBD1 matches at 9 bases. The CDR3 totals 15 residues. The germline V gene has CDR1 MRHNA and CDR2 SNTAGT. V dropped 3 bases and J dropped 1; count of bases not matched to a gene: 4. The CDR3 here is CASSERDRESYEQYF. The CDR3 DNA reads as TGTGCCAGCAGTGAAAGGGACAGGGAGTCCTACGAGCAGTACTTC.

This chain links TRBV7-9 with TRBJ2-7; TRBD1 aligns across 8 bases. CDR3 length: 15 residues. The V gene's germline CDR1 is SEHNR and CDR2 FQNEAQ (reference sequence). V gave up 1 base and J gave up 5 bases; unmatched junction bases: 7. The CDR3 spells CASSLGSGGRDEQYF. DNA for the CDR3: TGTGCCAGCAGCTTAGGGTCAGGGGGCAGGGACGAGCAGTACTTC. Together with reference TRBV7-9 and TRBJ2-7, the CDR3 gives the full variable domain: DTGVSQNPRHKITKRGQNVTFRCDPISEHNRLYWYRQTLGQGPEFLTYFQNEAQLEKSRLLSDRFSAERPKGSFSTLEIQRTEQGDSAMYLCASSLGSGGRDEQYFGPGTRLTVT.

This clone was observed a handful of times. The sample has other DNA sequences that encode this CDR3 too. The V and J genes are TRBV7-9 and TRBJ1-5; D not resolved. V was pared by 0 bases and J by 5 bases, with 5 bases between. CDR1 is SEHNR, CDR2 FQNEAQ, per germline (reference sequence). The CDR3 is 13 amino acids. The DNA for the CDR3 is TGTGCCAGCAGCTTAGCAGTGGATCAGCCCCAGCATTTT. Translating it yields CASSLAVDQPQHF.

The chain couples TRBV11-3 to TRBJ2-1; D ambiguous. Germline V gives CDR1 SGHNT, CDR2 YENEEA. This CDR3 contains 14 residues. The V end lost 5 bases, the J end lost 6 bases, and 14 bases lay between the germline ends. The CDR3 loop reads CASSLHYGSNEQFF. The CDR3, as DNA: TGTGCCAGCAGCCTCCATTACGGAAGCAATGAGCAGTTCTTC.

The CDR3 loop is CASLTSAGNTIYF. CDR3 nucleotides: TGTGCCAGCCTCACCTCGGCCGGAAACACCATATATTTT. V usage is TRBV28 and J usage is TRBJ1-3; no firm D call. CDR1 MDHEN and CDR2 SYDVKM come from the germline V gene. The CDR3 is 13 amino acids. With 8 bases removed from V and 4 bases from J, the gap between germline ends came to 12 bases. The variable domain in full, completed from reference TRBV28 and TRBJ1-3, reads DVKVTQSSRYLVKRTGEKVFLECVQDMDHENMFWYRQDPGLGLRLIYFSYDVKMKEKGDIPEGYSVSREKKERFSLILESASTNQTSMYLCASLTSAGNTIYFGEGSWLTVV.

The chain recombines TRBV7-2 with TRBJ2-7; 9 bases fit TRBD1. CDR3 length: 14 amino acids. Trimming cost V 5 bases and J 3 bases; bases outside gene matches: 5. Looked up from germline, CDR1 is SGHTA and CDR2 is FQGNSA. CDR3 sequence: CASSPGQGGYEQYF. CDR3 in DNA: TGTGCCAGCAGCCCGGGACAGGGTGGCTACGAGCAGTACTTC.

The chain couples TRBV6-6 to TRBJ1-6; 7 bases fit TRBD1. CDR3 length: 16 amino acids. V was clipped by 6 bases and J by 9 bases; unmatched bases: 14. Per the germline V gene, CDR1 is MNHNY and CDR2 is SVGAGI (reference sequence). CDR3 DNA sequence: TGTGCCAGCAGCCAAGACAGGGTGGTGACCGGTTCACCCCTCCACTTT. Amino acids: CASSQDRVVTGSPLHF.

The chain uses TRBV4-3 and TRBJ2-1; maybe TRBD2 (5 bases). The V and J ends lost 3 bases and 10 bases respectively, with 19 bases between them. CDR1 and CDR2 from the germline V gene are LGHNA and YSLEER. The CDR3 covers 15 residues. CDR3 loop: CASSQDSSFYREQFF. In nucleotides, the CDR3 is TGCGCCAGCAGCCAGGACTCCAGTTTCTACCGGGAGCAGTTCTTC.

As concerns this clone: Other DNA sequences of this sample code for an identical CDR3. CDR3: CASSPPRGETQYF. In DNA form, the CDR3 reads TGTGCCAGCTCACCACCGCGGGGGGAGACCCAGTACTTC. The V call is TRBV18, the J call TRBJ2-5; 7 bases agree with TRBD2. The CDR3 covers 13 residues. The V gene end was trimmed by 0 bases and the J gene end by 5 bases; junction bases not matched to a gene: 0. CDR1 and CDR2 from the germline V gene are KGHSH and LQKENI.

This sequence joins TRBV10-3 and TRBJ1-5; no reliable D call. The CDR3 loop spans 14 amino acids. Trimming took off 2 bases at V and 4 bases at J, with 9 bases between the two ends. CDR1 and CDR2 from the germline V gene are ENHRY and SYGVKD. The CDR3 DNA reads TGTGCCATCAGTGAGATGTCTGAAAATCAGCCCCAGCATTTT. This sequence encodes CAISEMSENQPQHF.

J is TRBJ1-4 and V is TRBV12-5; D is possibly TRBD1 (5 bases). The CDR3 runs to 14 residues. Germline CDR1 and CDR2: LGHNT and FRNRAP. V lost 6 bases to trimming and J lost 4 bases, with 12 bases between them. As DNA, the CDR3 is TGTGCTAGTGGCCCGGGACTGAATAATGAAAAACTGTTTTTT. Translation gives CASGPGLNNEKLFF. Looking up the rest from reference TRBV12-5 and TRBJ1-4 gives the full variable domain: DARVTQTPRHKVTEMGQEVTMRCQPILGHNTVFWYRQTMMQGLELLAYFRNRAPLDDSGMPKDRFSAEMPDATLATLKIQPSEPRDSAVYFCASGPGLNNEKLFFGSGTQLSVL.

This chain connects TRBV18 to TRBJ2-2, with TRBD2 matching 14 bases. Per germline, CDR1 KGHSH and CDR2 LQKENI. The CDR3 consists of 19 residues. Trimming at V came to 4 bases and at J to 9 bases, leaving 16 bases not matched to a gene. CDR3 nucleotide sequence: TGTGCCAGCTCACAACCGGGACTAGCGGGAGCGAGACCCGTTAGGGAGCTGTTTTTT. The encoded protein is CASSQPGLAGARPVRELFF.

The chain carries TRBV28 and TRBJ2-3; the D gene could be TRBD1 or TRBD2 (5 bases each). V lost 7 bases to trimming and J lost 2 bases, with 13 bases between them. The CDR3 is 14 amino acids. CDR1 and CDR2 (germline): MDHEN, SYDVKM. DNA of the CDR3: TGTGCCAGCACCCAGGCTGGGACCACAGATACGCAGTATTTT. Translation: CASTQAGTTDTQYF.